Below, one TCR beta chain is given with its context. The antigen remains unidentified. These data belong to a study of shared clonotypes between healthy human individuals. Whole-study findings and limits: Only blood was sampled; tissue repertoires likely differ.

There are 15 residues in the CDR3. Only in-frame clones appear in the TCRdb table, and some are missing; sequencing was by immunoSEQ multiplex PCR. The sample consists of 100,000 to 120,000 clones, roughly 70% of them appearing once. The origin of this receptor is a woman in her 30s in good health. The V gene is TRBV12-1, the J gene TRBJ2-3; the table's D call, TRBD2, was not checked against the DNA. TRBV12-1 is assigned pseudogene status. Sequencing was done on a sample of memory CD8+ T cells sorted from blood. Subset reported: CD45RO+ cells pooled with CCR7-negative TemRA cells. The CDR3 protein is CASSFGWRSTDTQYF. CDR3 nucleotides: TGTGCCAGCAGCTTTGGGTGGCGGAGCACAGATACGCAGTATTTT.